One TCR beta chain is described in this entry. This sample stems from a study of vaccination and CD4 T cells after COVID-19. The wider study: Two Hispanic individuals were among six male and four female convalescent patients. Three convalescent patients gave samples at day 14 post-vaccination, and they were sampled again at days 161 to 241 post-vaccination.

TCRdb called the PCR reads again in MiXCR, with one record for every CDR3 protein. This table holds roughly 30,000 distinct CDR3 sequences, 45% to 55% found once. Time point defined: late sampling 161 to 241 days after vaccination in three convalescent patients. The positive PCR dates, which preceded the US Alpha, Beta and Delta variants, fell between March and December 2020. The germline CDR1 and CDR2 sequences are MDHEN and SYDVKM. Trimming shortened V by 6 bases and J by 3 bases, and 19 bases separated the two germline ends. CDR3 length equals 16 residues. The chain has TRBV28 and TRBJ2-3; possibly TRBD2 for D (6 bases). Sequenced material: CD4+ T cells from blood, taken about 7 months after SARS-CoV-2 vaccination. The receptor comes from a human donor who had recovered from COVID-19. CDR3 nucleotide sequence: TGTGCCAGCAGGGGGGGACTTGCTCGGGCGACAGATACGCAGTATTTT. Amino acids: CASRGGLARATDTQYF.